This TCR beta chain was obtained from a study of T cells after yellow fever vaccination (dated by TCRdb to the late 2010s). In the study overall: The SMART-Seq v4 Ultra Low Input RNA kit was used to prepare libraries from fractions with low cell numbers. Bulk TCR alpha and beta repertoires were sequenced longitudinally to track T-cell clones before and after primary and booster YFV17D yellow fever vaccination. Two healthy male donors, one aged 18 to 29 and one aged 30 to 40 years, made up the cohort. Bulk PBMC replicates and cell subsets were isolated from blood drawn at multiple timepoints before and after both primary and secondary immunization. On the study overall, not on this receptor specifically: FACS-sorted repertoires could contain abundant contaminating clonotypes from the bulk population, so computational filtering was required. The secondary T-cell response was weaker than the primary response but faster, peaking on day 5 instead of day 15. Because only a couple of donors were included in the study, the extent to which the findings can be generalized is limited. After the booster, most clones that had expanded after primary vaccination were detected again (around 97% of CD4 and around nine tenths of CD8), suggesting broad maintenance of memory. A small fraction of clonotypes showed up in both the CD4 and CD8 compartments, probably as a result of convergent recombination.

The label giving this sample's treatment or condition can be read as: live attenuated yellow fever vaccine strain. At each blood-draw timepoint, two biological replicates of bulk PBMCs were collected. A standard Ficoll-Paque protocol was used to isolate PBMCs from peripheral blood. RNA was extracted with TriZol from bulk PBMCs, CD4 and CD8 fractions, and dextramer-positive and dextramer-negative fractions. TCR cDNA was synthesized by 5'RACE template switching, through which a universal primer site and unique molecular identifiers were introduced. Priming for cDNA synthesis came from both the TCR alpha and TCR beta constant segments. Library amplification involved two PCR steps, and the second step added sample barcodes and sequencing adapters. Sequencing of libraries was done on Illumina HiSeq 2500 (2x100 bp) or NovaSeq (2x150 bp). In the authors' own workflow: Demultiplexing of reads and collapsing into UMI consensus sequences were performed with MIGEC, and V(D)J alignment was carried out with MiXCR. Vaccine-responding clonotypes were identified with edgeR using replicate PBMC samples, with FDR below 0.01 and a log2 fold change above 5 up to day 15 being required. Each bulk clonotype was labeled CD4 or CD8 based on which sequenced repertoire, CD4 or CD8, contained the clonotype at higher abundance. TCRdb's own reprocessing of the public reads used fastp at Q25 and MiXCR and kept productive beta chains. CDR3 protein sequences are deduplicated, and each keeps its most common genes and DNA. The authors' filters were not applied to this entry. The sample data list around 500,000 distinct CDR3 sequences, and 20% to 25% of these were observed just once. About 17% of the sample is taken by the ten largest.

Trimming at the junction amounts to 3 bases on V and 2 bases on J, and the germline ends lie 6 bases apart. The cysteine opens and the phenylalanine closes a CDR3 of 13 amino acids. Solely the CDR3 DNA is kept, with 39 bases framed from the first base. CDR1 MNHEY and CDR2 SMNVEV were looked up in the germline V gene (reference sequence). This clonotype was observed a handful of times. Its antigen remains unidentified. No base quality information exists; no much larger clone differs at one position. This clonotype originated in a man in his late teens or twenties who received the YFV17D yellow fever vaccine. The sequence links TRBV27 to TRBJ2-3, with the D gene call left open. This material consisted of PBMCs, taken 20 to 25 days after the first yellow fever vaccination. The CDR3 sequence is CASSFLLTDTQYF. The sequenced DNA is TGTGCCAGCAGTTTTCTACTCACAGATACGCAGTATTTT.